This T cell receptor (beta chain) originates from a study of T cell changes during pregnancy in multiple sclerosis. Germline assignment: CDR1 GTSNPN and CDR2 SVGIG (reference sequence). The V end lost 3 bases, the J end lost 7 bases, and 18 bases lay between the germline ends. This CDR3 has 14 amino acids. Profiling relied on immunoSEQ multiplex PCR, and the TCRdb table lists in-frame clones only, not all of them. The data show about 12,000 clones, approximately 90% seen once. The TCR sequence derives from a female donor in good health, enrolled as a control in a pregnancy study. The V call is TRBV30, the J call TRBJ1-2; tentative D call: TRBD1 (6 bases). The sequencing used CD8+ T cells from peripheral blood mononuclear cells, collected in the second trimester of pregnancy. The CDR3 sequence is CAWSLGGGFGGYTF. As DNA, the CDR3 is TGTGCCTGGAGCCTGGGAGGGGGGTTCGGTGGCTACACCTTC.